Shown below are 32 T cell receptor beta chains from a single sample sequenced in a study of cytomegalovirus exposure and HLA in healthy donors. PCR was performed using 60 Vbeta and 13 Jbeta primers. Assay used: immunoSEQ multiplex PCR; TCRdb lists only in-frame clones, some missing. The sample includes tens of thousands of clones, around 78% of them seen just once. Material: PBMCs. The receptors come from a man aged 45-65 years in good health and CMV-seronegative.

The CDR3 region has the DNA TGTGCCAGCAGTCCCAGGACAGGGGGCCAGGAAAAACTGTTTTTT. Its translation is CASSPRTGGQEKLFF. The chain combines TRBV27 with TRBJ1-4; 11 bases are a match to TRBD1. CDR1 and CDR2 from the germline V gene are MNHEY and SMNVEV (reference sequence). The CDR3 totals 15 residues. Trimming cost V 5 bases and J 8 bases; bases outside gene matches: 7.

The chain carries TRBV28 and TRBJ2-1; D uncertain. Deletions cut 5 bases from V and 7 bases from J, with 3 bases between. CDR1 and CDR2 (germline): MDHEN, SYDVKM. This CDR3 is built from 10 residues. CDR3 loop: CASSTNEQFF. The CDR3 coding sequence is TGTGCCAGCAGTACTAATGAGCAGTTCTTC.

This chain connects TRBV9 to TRBJ2-2; D gene uncertain. Germline lookup yields CDR1 SGDLS and CDR2 YYNGEE. Between the trimmed V and J ends, which lost 0 bases and 4 bases, there was a span of 10 bases. The CDR3 runs 15 residues. DNA of the CDR3: TGTGCCAGCAGCGTAGGGCCCATCATCACCGGGGAGCTGTTTTTT. The encoded protein is CASSVGPIITGELFF.

J is TRBJ2-1 and V is TRBV5-1, with 12 bases aligning to TRBD2. From germline, CDR1 is SGHRS and CDR2 YFSETQ. V was clipped by 1 base and J by 5 bases; unmatched bases: 1. This CDR3 is built from 15 residues. CDR3 region: CASSLRTSGDNEQFF. The DNA of the CDR3 is TGCGCCAGCAGCTTGAGGACTAGCGGGGACAATGAGCAGTTCTTC.

The table lists this clone with a few counts. This chain links TRBV5-1 with TRBJ2-2, with 9 bases matching TRBD2. The V gene's germline CDR1 is SGHRS and CDR2 YFSETQ. J gave up 5 bases and V 3 bases, and 5 bases lay outside the gene matches. CDR3 length: 15 residues. The chain's CDR3 is CASSYGGGGTGELFF. The CDR3 DNA is TGCGCCAGCAGCTACGGCGGGGGGGGTACCGGGGAGCTGTTTTTT.

The J gene is TRBJ2-1, the V gene TRBV4-1; 7 bases align to TRBD2. Trimming cost V 4 bases and J 3 bases; bases outside gene matches: 6. This CDR3 region has 15 residues. CDR1 MGHRA and CDR2 YSYEKL come from the germline V gene. In DNA form, the CDR3 reads TGCGCCAGCAGCCGCTTAGCGGGTTACTACAATGAGCAGTTCTTC. As protein: CASSRLAGYYNEQFF.

The chain recombines TRBV11-2 with TRBJ1-3; D is perhaps TRBD1 (5 bases). Germline-derived CDR1 and CDR2 are SGHAT and FQNNGV. V lost 0 bases, J lost 0 bases, and 15 bases lay in between. The CDR3 is 18 amino acids. The CDR3 spells CASSLEGLGAHSGNTIYF. Written as DNA, the CDR3 is TGTGCCAGCAGCTTAGAAGGGCTTGGGGCGCACTCTGGAAACACCATATATTTT.

The rearrangement links TRBV14 to TRBJ2-7; maybe TRBD1 (6 bases). Trimming pared 0 bases from V and 6 bases from J, leaving 12 bases between. The CDR3 runs 14 residues. The germline V gene encodes CDR1 SGHDN and CDR2 FVKESK. The CDR3 here is CASSQETGNSEQYF. CDR3 in DNA: TGTGCCAGCAGCCAAGAAACAGGGAATTCCGAGCAGTACTTC. Full variable domain (remainder filled in from reference TRBV14 and TRBJ2-7): EAGVTQFPSHSVIEKGQTVTLRCDPISGHDNLYWYRRVMGKEIKFLLHFVKESKQDESGMPNNRFLAERTGGTYSTLKVQPAELEDSGVYFCASSQETGNSEQYFGPGTRLTVT.

The chain has TRBV2 and TRBJ2-7; TRBD2 matches at 7 bases. The CDR3 runs to 15 residues. The V and J ends lost 5 bases and 0 bases, in that order; junction bases with no gene match: 7. Germline assignment: CDR1 SNHLY and CDR2 FYNNEI. CDR3 DNA sequence: TGTGCCAGCAGTCAGGGACCGGGGGGCTCCTACGAGCAGTACTTC. Its translation is CASSQGPGGSYEQYF.

The chain links TRBV5-1 to TRBJ1-6, with a possible D match to TRBD1 (6 bases). This CDR3 is built from 15 residues. Germline-derived CDR1 and CDR2 are SGHRS and YFSETQ. Trimming stripped 1 base from V and 7 bases from J, with 12 bases between. Here the CDR3 reads CASSLLGQQNSPLHF. The CDR3 DNA reads TGCGCCAGCAGCTTGTTAGGACAGCAGAATTCACCCCTCCACTTT.

The CDR3 spells CASSYFGGDTEAFF. The CDR3 nucleotides read TGTGCCAGCAGTTACTTTGGGGGGGACACTGAAGCTTTCTTT. The chain recombines TRBV6-5 with TRBJ1-1, with D possibly being TRBD1 (5 bases). The CDR3 is 14 amino acids. Germline V gene sequence: CDR1 MNHEY, CDR2 SVGAGI. Trimming removed 1 base at V and 3 bases at J, with 9 bases between.

This chain joins TRBV15 and TRBJ2-2; D unclear. This CDR3 is 14 amino acids long. CDR1 and CDR2 (germline): LNHNV, YYDKDF (reference sequence). The ends were cut back, 0 bases at V and 5 bases at J, with 7 bases in the middle. The chain's CDR3 is CATSRDPVTGELFF. In DNA, the CDR3 is TGTGCCACCAGCAGAGATCCGGTAACCGGGGAGCTGTTTTTT.

V gene TRBV25-1 combines with J gene TRBJ1-6; 7 bases map to TRBD1. Unmatched junction bases numbered 13, after V lost 8 bases and J lost 6 bases. Germline V CDR1 and CDR2: MGHDK, SYGVNS. There are 16 residues in the CDR3. DNA of the CDR3: TGTGCCAGCCAAAAGGAGGGGGCGCGTCGTAATTCACCCCTCCACTTT. Encoded protein: CASQKEGARRNSPLHF.

The chain couples TRBV6-6 to TRBJ1-3; no reliable D call. Per the germline V gene, CDR1 is MNHNY and CDR2 is SVGAGI (reference sequence). The CDR3 spans 15 residues. Trimming pared 4 bases from V and 0 bases from J, leaving 10 bases between. CDR3 DNA: TGTGCCAGCAGTTTCGAATTGAGCTCTGGAAACACCATATATTTT. Translation gives CASSFELSSGNTIYF.

The rearrangement uses TRBV19 and TRBJ1-5; TRBD1 agrees at 7 bases. CDR3 length: 13 amino acids. V dropped 5 bases and J dropped 5; count of bases not matched to a gene: 3. Germline CDR1 LNHDA, CDR2 SQIVND (reference sequence). CDR3 residues: CASSLTGYQPQHF. CDR3 nucleotide sequence: TGTGCCAGTAGTTTGACAGGGTATCAGCCCCAGCATTTT. The full variable domain, in which reference TRBV19 and TRBJ1-5 provide the parts outside the CDR3, is DGGITQSPKYLFRKEGQNVTLSCEQNLNHDAMYWYRQDPGQGLRLIYYSQIVNDFQKGDIAEGYSVSREKKESFPLTVTSAQKNPTAFYLCASSLTGYQPQHFGDGTRLSIL.

The V and J genes are TRBV27 and TRBJ1-5; 7 bases match TRBD1. V trimming: 2 bases; J trimming: 6 bases; junction bases outside the gene matches: 16. Germline V gene data show CDR1 as MNHEY and CDR2 as SMNVEV (reference sequence). CDR3 size: 18 residues. CDR3 nucleotides: TGTGCCAGCAGTTTACGTTTGGCAGGGGGTAAAGGCGGTCAGCCCCAGCATTTT. Its protein product is CASSLRLAGGKGGQPQHF.

The V gene is TRBV5-4, the J gene TRBJ1-1; D may be TRBD1 (5 bases). CDR1 is SGHNT and CDR2 is YYREEE in the germline V gene (reference sequence). There are 15 residues in the CDR3. V lost 4 bases and J lost 6, with 19 bases in between. The DNA for the CDR3 is TGTGCCAGCAGCCCTGGCGGGGGAGGTAAAGCTGAAGCTTTCTTT. Its translation: CASSPGGGGKAEAFF.

The V and J genes are TRBV6-5 and TRBJ2-7; TRBD1 aligns across 9 bases. Germline V lookup: CDR1 MNHEY, CDR2 SVGAGI. The CDR3 sequence is 15 residues long. The ends lost 5 bases at V and 0 bases at J; junction bases unmatched: 5. CDR3 loop: CASSTDRGSSYEQYF. CDR3 sequence (DNA): TGTGCCAGCAGTACCGACAGGGGGAGCTCCTACGAGCAGTACTTC.

The rearrangement links TRBV6-1 to TRBJ2-7; no definite D call. The germline V gene encodes CDR1 MNHNS and CDR2 SASEGT. This CDR3 contains 15 residues. Trimming took 8 bases from V and 6 from J, leaving 23 bases between them. The CDR3 DNA follows: TGTGCCAGCCGCAACACCCGATTAGACACCACCGAGCAGTACTTC. Translation: CASRNTRLDTTEQYF.

The rearrangement uses TRBV9 and TRBJ2-7; the match to TRBD2 covers 7 bases. The CDR3 length is 14 residues. With V trimmed by 4 bases and J by 4 bases, 8 bases remained unmatched. CDR1 SGDLS and CDR2 YYNGEE come from the germline V gene. CDR3 nucleotide sequence: TGTGCCAGCAGCCCCCTAGCGGCGCTGTACGAGCAGTACTTC. Translated, it gives CASSPLAALYEQYF.

J is TRBJ1-2 and V is TRBV5-6; 7 nucleotides match TRBD1. The CDR3 is 15 residues long. Germline CDR1 reads SGHDT; CDR2 reads YYEEEE. V shed 0 bases, J shed 4 bases, and the junction held 6 bases outside the gene matches. CDR3 sequence (DNA): TGTGCCAGCAGCTTGGCCCCAGGGGGAGTCTATGGCTACACCTTC. It encodes CASSLAPGGVYGYTF.

This rearrangement joins TRBV6-5 to TRBJ1-2; D not certain. The ends were cut back, 0 bases at V and 7 bases at J, with 18 bases in the middle. This CDR3 spans 16 amino acids. The germline V gene has CDR1 MNHEY and CDR2 SVGAGI. CDR3: CASSYSIPGRFGGYTF. The CDR3 nucleotides are TGTGCCAGCAGTTACTCGATTCCGGGGAGGTTTGGTGGCTACACCTTC.

The CDR3 reads CASREGGAYYGYTF. The CDR3 DNA reads as TGTGCCAGTAGAGAAGGGGGCGCGTACTATGGCTACACCTTC. The chain recombines TRBV19 with TRBJ1-2; TRBD1 matches at 7 bases. CDR3 length: 14 amino acids. Germline CDR1 is LNHDA and CDR2 is SQIVND (reference sequence). V was clipped by 6 bases and J by 3 bases; unmatched bases: 7.

V usage is TRBV4-1 and J usage is TRBJ2-6; 8 nucleotides align to TRBD1. The CDR3 consists of 17 residues. Germline V gene sequence: CDR1 MGHRA, CDR2 YSYEKL. J was trimmed by 1 base and V by 1 base; bases with no gene match: 3. The CDR3 DNA reads as TGCGCCAGCAGCCAAGGACAGGGGTCTTCTGGGGCCAACGTCCTGACTTTC. As protein: CASSQGQGSSGANVLTF.

The V gene is TRBV27, the J gene TRBJ2-4; TRBD2 agrees at 13 bases. This CDR3 is built from 18 residues. The J segment lost 0 bases and the V segment lost 5 bases, leaving 7 bases of the junction unmatched. Germline values: CDR1 MNHEY, CDR2 SMNVEV (reference sequence). In nucleotides, the CDR3 is TGTGCCAGCAGTAGAGGGACTAGCGGGACTTTAGCCAAAAACATTCAGTACTTC. Amino acids: CASSRGTSGTLAKNIQYF.

Turning to this clone: Other DNA sequences within the sample encode an identical CDR3. The V call is TRBV7-2, the J call TRBJ2-1, with 7 nucleotides matching TRBD1. CDR1 is SGHTA, CDR2 FQGNSA, per germline. This CDR3 comprises 13 residues. V gave up 1 base and J gave up 8 bases; unmatched junction bases: 2. The DNA of the CDR3 is TGTGCCAGCAGCTTAGACAGGGGCGATGAGCAGTTCTTC. This translates into CASSLDRGDEQFF.

The rearrangement joins TRBV6-6 to TRBJ2-7; 8 bases agree with TRBD1. Germline V gene sequence: CDR1 MNHNY, CDR2 SVGAGI (reference sequence). J gave up 5 bases and V 4 bases, and 10 bases lay outside the gene matches. CDR3 size: 15 residues. This CDR3 is CASSSRTGMGNEQYF. CDR3 coding DNA: TGTGCCAGCAGTTCCCGGACAGGGATGGGGAACGAGCAGTACTTC.

This clone was recorded only once. The V call is TRBV10-2, the J call TRBJ1-1; D not certain. Trimming shortened V by 6 bases and J by 0 bases, and 8 bases separated the two germline ends. This CDR3 region has 13 residues. CDR1 is WSHSY, CDR2 SAAADI, per germline. CDR3 sequence (DNA): TGCGCCAGCAGGGACTCAATGAACACTGAAGCTTTCTTT. Its protein is CASRDSMNTEAFF.

V is TRBV2 and J is TRBJ2-7, with 11 bases lining up with TRBD1. This CDR3 is 14 amino acids long. Germline CDR1 and CDR2: SNHLY and FYNNEI. V was clipped by 7 bases and J by 9 bases; unmatched bases: 11. CDR3 nucleotides: TGTGCCAGCACCCCAGGGACAGGGGGTTCTGGGCAGTACTTC. It specifies CASTPGTGGSGQYF.

The chain combines TRBV7-2 with TRBJ2-7; a possible D gene is TRBD2 (6 bases). Deletions cut 5 bases from V and 6 bases from J, with 20 bases between. Germline V gene lookup returns CDR1 SGHTA and CDR2 FQGNSA. The CDR3 totals 15 residues. Here the CDR3 DNA reads TGTGCCAGCAGCCCAACGCAGCGGCTGGGGGGCGAGCAGTACTTC. It yields the protein CASSPTQRLGGEQYF.

This chain links TRBV7-9 with TRBJ1-1; D uncertain. The CDR3 is 12 amino acids. V lost 5 bases to trimming and J lost 4 bases, with 8 bases between them. Germline V gene sequence: CDR1 SEHNR, CDR2 FQNEAQ (reference sequence). CDR3 loop: CASSIQATEAFF. The CDR3, as DNA: TGTGCCAGCAGCATTCAGGCCACTGAAGCTTTCTTT.

Concerning this clone: Because the CDR3 is missing its conserved closing phenylalanine or tryptophan, this is likely a read error. CDR3 DNA sequence: TGTGCCTGGAGTGACCCCAGCAGGGTCCCTGAAGCTTTCGTT. It is translated as CAWSDPSRVPEAFV. The chain links TRBV30 to TRBJ1-1, with a possible D match to TRBD1 (5 bases). This CDR3 contains 14 residues. Trimming left V 1 base short and J 6 bases short, with 15 bases between. Germline CDR1 reads GTSNPN; CDR2 reads SVGIG (reference sequence).